This T cell receptor beta chain was found in a study of blood T cell repertoires in COVID-19. Trimming removed 0 bases from V and 1 base from J, with 4 bases in between. Germline loops: CDR1 LNHNV, CDR2 YYDKDF (reference sequence). The CDR3 spans 14 residues. TCRdb keeps only in-frame clones here, not all; method: immunoSEQ multiplex PCR. The table records about 170,000 clones, 80% to 85% of them present only once. V usage is TRBV15 and J usage is TRBJ1-3; D is ambiguous. The receptor's source is a woman aged 70-85 years with COVID-19, enrolled during active disease. The sample consisted of peripheral blood. The CDR3 protein is CATSRERSGNTIYF. The CDR3 region has the DNA TGTGCCACCAGCAGAGAACGGTCTGGAAACACCATATATTTT.